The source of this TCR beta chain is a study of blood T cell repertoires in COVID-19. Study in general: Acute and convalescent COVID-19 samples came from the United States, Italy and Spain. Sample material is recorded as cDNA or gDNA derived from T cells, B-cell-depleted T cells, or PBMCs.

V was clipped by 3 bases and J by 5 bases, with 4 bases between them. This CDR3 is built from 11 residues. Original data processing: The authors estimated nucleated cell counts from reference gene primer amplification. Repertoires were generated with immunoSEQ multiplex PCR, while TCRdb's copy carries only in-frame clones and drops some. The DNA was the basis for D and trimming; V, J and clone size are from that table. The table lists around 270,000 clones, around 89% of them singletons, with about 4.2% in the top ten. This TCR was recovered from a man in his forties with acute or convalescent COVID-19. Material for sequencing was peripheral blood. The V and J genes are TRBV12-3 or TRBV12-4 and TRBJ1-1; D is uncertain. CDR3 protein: CASSLRTEAFF. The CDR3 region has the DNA TGTGCCAGCAGTTTGAGAACTGAAGCTTTCTTT.